Listed below are T cell receptor beta chains from one sample, sequenced in a study of long-term antiretroviral therapy in people with HIV. TCRdb keeps only in-frame clones here, not all; method: immunoSEQ multiplex PCR. The sample lists about 23,000 clones, more than 65% occurring once. Sequenced here: unsorted PBMCs, sampled 0.3 years after starting antiretroviral therapy. The receptors were sampled from a man aged 45 to 65 with HIV. CDR3s include the opening cysteine and the closing phenylalanine or tryptophan. The D gene is left open where the match is weak. A clone size is listed for some rows: how often the clone was seen (once, few, many), or a class if it is expanded.

TRBJ2-2 TRBD2 . TRBV19 TGTGCCAGTGTCCTGACTAGCGGGATGATCGGGGAGCTGTTTTTT CASVLTSGMIGELFF
TRBJ2-7 TRBD2 . TRBV13 TGTGCCAGCAGCTTAGGCGTTAGCGGGGAAACCTACGAGCAGTACTTC CASSLGVSGETYEQYF
TRBJ1-1 . . TRBV4-1 TGCGCCAGCAGCCACTACCTGACCCGCGACAGGATTGGTACTGAAGCTTTCTTT CASSHYLTRDRIGTEAFF
TRBJ1-4 TRBD1 once TRBV7-2 TGTGCCAGCAGCTTAGGGTGGTGGGGACAGGGTCCAACTAATGAAAAACTGTTTTTT CASSLGWWGQGPTNEKLFF
TRBJ2-1 . . TRBV5-1 TGCGCCAGCAGCTTGACCTTTCGAAATGAGCAGTTCTTC CASSLTFRNEQFF
TRBJ1-4 . . TRBV6-5 TGTGCCAGCAGTTACTCTTCAGGGGCGGGTAATGAAAAACTGTTTTTT CASSYSSGAGNEKLFF
TRBJ2-7 . few TRBV5-4 TGTGCCAGCAGCCCACCGGACTCCTACTACGAGCAGTACTTC CASSPPDSYYEQYF
TRBJ1-1 TRBD1 . TRBV4-1 TGCGCCAGCAGCCAGACCGGGACAGCAAACACTGAAGCTTTCTTT CASSQTGTANTEAFF
TRBJ1-2 . . TRBV29-1 TGCAGCGTTGATGGGGGGTCCAACTATGGCTACACCTTC CSVDGGSNYGYTF
TRBJ2-3 . . TRBV11-2 TGTGCCAGCACCACGGGGAGCACAGATACGCAGTATTTT CASTTGSTDTQYF
TRBJ2-7 . . TRBV27 TGTGCCAGCAGTTCCTACTTCGAGATCCCGCGGGAGCAGTACTTC CASSSYFEIPREQYF
TRBJ2-7 . . TRBV27 TGTGCCAGCAGTTTATGGAGGGGGGGGTACGAGCAGTACTTC CASSLWRGGYEQYF
TRBJ1-5 . once TRBV5-1 TGCGCCAGCAGCTTGACAGGTCGAAATCAGCCCCAGCATTTT CASSLTGRNQPQHF
TRBJ1-2 . . TRBV28 TGTGCCAGCAGCCCAGGGGTAGGCGGCTACACCTTC CASSPGVGGYTF
TRBJ2-3 TRBD2 . TRBV6-1 TGTGCCAGCAGTGTTAGCGGGTTAGCAGATACGCAGTATTTT CASSVSGLADTQYF
TRBJ2-7 . . TRBV15 TGTGCCACCAGCAGAGATTCACGGGCGGCCTACGAGCAGTACTTC CATSRDSRAAYEQYF
TRBJ2-1 . . TRBV4-1 TGCGCCAGCAGCCAAGATTCGGGTCTAGAGTTCTTC CASSQDSGLEFF
TRBJ1-2 . medium-sized TRBV11-2 TGTGCCAGCAGCCCCGGAGGTACCTATGGCTACACCTTC CASSPGGTYGYTF
TRBJ1-2 . . TRBV6-1 TGTGCCAGCAGTACGACAGTCGCCCATGGCTACACCTTC CASSTTVAHGYTF
TRBJ2-7 . . TRBV6-1 TGTGCCAGCGCGACAGTTTCCCCCTACGAGCAGTACTTC CASATVSPYEQYF
TRBJ2-7 . . TRBV6-1 TGTGCCAGCAGTGAAGACCTACACCGGGGTTACCACGAGCAGTACTTC CASSEDLHRGYHEQYF
TRBJ2-3 TRBD2 . TRBV10-3 TGTGCCATCAGTGAGTATGTAGCGGGGGGGCCAGATACGCAGTATTTT CAISEYVAGGPDTQYF
TRBJ1-2 TRBD1 . TRBV5-6 TGTGCCAGCAGCCAACTCCGGGACAGGGGACCTTATGGCTACACCTTC CASSQLRDRGPYGYTF
TRBJ2-3 . . TRBV9 TGTGCCAGCAGCCGCCGGGCGGGTGGCACAGATACGCAGTATTTT CASSRRAGGTDTQYF
TRBJ2-1 . . TRBV18 TGTGCCAGCTCAGACCCTTCTAGGCGCCTCTCCTACAATGAGCAGTTCTTC CASSDPSRRLSYNEQFF
TRBJ1-1 TRBD1 . TRBV18 TGTGCCAGCTCACCTACAACCGGACAGGGGATGTGGATGAACACTGAAGCTTTCTTT CASSPTTGQGMWMNTEAFF
TRBJ2-1 TRBD1 . TRBV25-1 TGTGCCAGCAGTGAGGGAACACAGGGGAACCTCTACAATGAGCAGTTCTTC CASSEGTQGNLYNEQFF
TRBJ2-1 . . TRBV5-1 TGCGCCAGCAGCTTGGTGTTGGGAGCTAGAGGGTACAATGAGCAGTTCTTC CASSLVLGARGYNEQFF
TRBJ1-3 . . TRBV5-1 TGCGCCAGCAGCTTGGATGAGGGCGAGGTGGGAAACACCATATATTTT CASSLDEGEVGNTIYF
TRBJ2-3 TRBD2 . TRBV12-5 TGTGCTAGTGGTCAAAGACTAGCGGGAGGGCAGGGGGACACAGATACGCAGTATTTT CASGQRLAGGQGDTDTQYF
TRBJ2-5 . . TRBV5-1 TGCGCCAGCAGCTTGGGAACCCCTGTGGAGACCCAGTACTTC CASSLGTPVETQYF
TRBJ2-1 TRBD1 . TRBV10-2 TGCGCCAGCAGTACGGACAGGGGGTCCGGGGGGTTCTTC CASSTDRGSGGFF
TRBJ1-2 . . TRBV6-1 TGTGCCAGCAGTGAGGTGGCAGGGGAGGGTGGGTATGGCTACACCTTC CASSEVAGEGGYGYTF
TRBJ2-1 TRBD2 . TRBV5-4 TGTGCCAGCAGCCCCGTCGCGGGAGTTTACAATGAGCAGTTCTTC CASSPVAGVYNEQFF
TRBJ1-2 . . TRBV4-3 TGCGCCAGCAGCCAAACCAGGGATGGGGGCTACACCTTC CASSQTRDGGYTF
TRBJ2-7 TRBD2 few TRBV27 TGTGCCAGCAGACCCGGGGAGGGCGGAGAGCGGGAGCAGTACTTC CASRPGEGGEREQYF
TRBJ2-7 . . TRBV19 TGTGCCAGTAGTAGCCTAGGGAGAGAAGGCGAGCAGTACTTC CASSSLGREGEQYF
TRBJ2-7 . . TRBV7-6 TGTGCCAGCAGCTTAGCAGCCAGGGGAGGTGAGCAGTACTTC CASSLAARGGEQYF
TRBJ1-3 . . TRBV19 TGTGCCAGTAGTATATTGGGCTCTGGAAACACCATATATTTT CASSILGSGNTIYF
TRBJ2-7 TRBD2 . TRBV5-1 TGCGCCAGCAGCGGGCCGACGCTAGCGGGACGGGACGAGCAGTACTTC CASSGPTLAGRDEQYF
TRBJ2-2 . . TRBV19 TGTGCCAGTAGTATTAAAAGGACGAACACCGGGGAGCTGTTTTTT CASSIKRTNTGELFF
TRBJ1-1 . . TRBV27 TGTGCCAGCAGTTCCGGACCTCGAGAAGCTTTCTTT CASSSGPREAFF
TRBJ2-3 . . TRBV7-6 TGTGCCAGCAGCTTGGGGGGGCCCCCTAGCACAGATACGCAGTATTTT CASSLGGPPSTDTQYF
TRBJ2-7 . . TRBV7-9 TGTGCCAGCAGCCCTAGGGGAGGGGGGTCCTCCTACGAGCAGTACTTC CASSPRGGGSSYEQYF